This entry lists 8 T cell receptor beta chains sequenced from one sample in a study of neurological immune-mediated disorders. TCRdb reprocessed the 5' RACE reads via MiXCR and lists one record per CDR3 protein. The profile shows some 53,000 distinct CDR3 sequences, roughly 15% of them singletons. Input material: PBMCs. Receptor source: a man in his 60s in good health.

This clonotype was found many times. J is TRBJ2-7 and V is TRBV12-3 or TRBV12-4, with 9 bases identical to TRBD2. CDR3 size: 14 residues. The V gene end was trimmed by 7 bases and the J gene end by 8 bases; junction bases not matched to a gene: 12. The CDR3, as DNA: TGTGCCAGCACCCTCGGGCGGGAGGGCCAGAAGCAGTACTTC. It encodes CASTLGREGQKQYF.

The sample holds many counts of this clonotype. V gene TRBV10-3 combines with J gene TRBJ1-5; TRBD1 matches at 7 bases. J lost 7 bases, V lost 0 bases, and 3 bases had no gene match. From germline, CDR1 is ENHRY and CDR2 SYGVKD. The CDR3 loop spans 14 amino acids. The CDR3, as DNA: TGTGCCATCAGTGAGTCAGGAGGGGGCCAGCCCCAGCATTTT. It translates to CAISESGGGQPQHF.

As for this clonotype: The junction does not match germline at one end; this may be a read error. Written as DNA, the CDR3 is TGTGCCAGCAGCCTAGCCGGGACTCCCGGCTTTTACGAGCAGTACTTC. Residues: CASSLAGTPGFYEQYF. The chain uses TRBV7-9 and TRBJ2-7; D is perhaps TRBD2 (6 bases). CDR3 length: 16 residues. Germline CDR1 is SEHNR and CDR2 is FQNEAQ (reference sequence).

This clonotype has at least ten counts. V and J are TRBV4-2 and TRBJ2-7; no clear D. CDR3 size: 15 residues. Germline-derived CDR1 and CDR2 are LGHNA and YNFKEQ. V lost 4 bases to trimming and J lost 2 bases, with 15 bases between them. The CDR3 nucleotides read TGTGCCAGCAGCCCCCATAAGACCGATACCTACGAGCAGTACTTC. Translation gives CASSPHKTDTYEQYF.

This clonotype was seen a handful of times. This rearrangement joins TRBV7-2 to TRBJ2-3; D gene uncertain. CDR1 and CDR2 from the germline V gene are SGHTA and FQGNSA. Trimming cost V 0 bases and J 4 bases, with 8 bases left between them. The CDR3 length is 14 residues. The CDR3, as DNA: TGTGCCAGCAGCTTAGCTCGGGCAGCAGATACGCAGTATTTT. As protein: CASSLARAADTQYF. Based on the CDR3 plus reference TRBV7-2 and TRBJ2-3, the full variable domain is GAGVSQSPSNKVTEKGKDVELRCDPISGHTALYWYRQSLGQGLEFLIYFQGNSAPDKSGLPSDRFSAERTGGSVSTLTIQRTQQEDSAVYLCASSLARAADTQYFGPGTRLTVL.

Details on this clonotype: This may come from a read error, since a much larger clone is one base off. V and J are TRBV18 and TRBJ2-7; the match to TRBD1 covers 9 bases. CDR1 is KGHSH and CDR2 is LQKENI in the germline V gene. The CDR3 has 14 residues. After removal of 3 bases from V and 4 bases from J, the junction contained 4 bases not matched to a gene. In nucleotides, the CDR3 is TGTGCCAGCTCACCGGTGGGACAGGGATACGAGCAGTACTTC. The encoded protein is CASSPVGQGYEQYF. Using reference TRBV18 and TRBJ2-7 for the parts outside the CDR3, the full variable domain is NAGVMQNPRHLVRRRGQEARLRCSPMKGHSHVYWYRQLPEEGLKFMVYLQKENIIDESGMPKERFSAEFPKEGPSILRIQQVVRGDSAAYFCASSPVGQGYEQYFGPGTRLTVT.

This clonotype was seen repeatedly, ten times or more. The J gene is TRBJ2-2, the V gene TRBV12-3 or TRBV12-4; D is unclear. The CDR3 spans 14 residues. Between the trimmed V and J ends, which lost 6 bases and 2 bases, there was a span of 10 bases. CDR3 protein: CASSRTINTGELFF. CDR3 sequence (DNA): TGTGCCAGCAGCCGGACCATTAACACCGGGGAGCTGTTTTTT.

Ten or more counts support this clonotype. V gene TRBV9 combines with J gene TRBJ2-3, with D perhaps given as TRBD1 or TRBD2 (5 bases each). This CDR3 comprises 15 residues. Between the trimmed V and J ends, which lost 0 bases and 5 bases, there was a span of 13 bases. The germline V gene encodes CDR1 SGDLS and CDR2 YYNGEE. The CDR3 spells CASSVVGTREDTQYF. The CDR3 DNA reads as TGTGCCAGCAGCGTAGTTGGGACGAGGGAAGATACGCAGTATTTT.